This T cell receptor (beta chain) was identified in a study of cytomegalovirus exposure and HLA in healthy donors. CDR1 is SGHRS, CDR2 YFSETQ, per germline. The CDR3 is 15 amino acids. The V segment lost 0 bases and the J segment 3 bases; nucleotides outside the gene matches: 1. Study observations and caveats: Reports showed the classifier diagnosing cytomegalovirus status with high specificity and sensitivity.

Using immunoSEQ multiplex PCR, the repertoire was profiled, and TCRdb retains in-frame clones only, with some absent. Of fewer than 250,000 clones in the sample, around 90% were seen once. About this clone itself: Its specificity is not known.

The TCR comes from a woman aged 18-29 years in good health and CMV-seropositive. Material for sequencing was PBMCs. The V and J genes are TRBV5-1 and TRBJ2-1; TRBD1 aligns across 9 bases. The CDR3 coding sequence is TGCGCCAGCAGCTTGGGGACAGGGGTCTACAATGAGCAGTTCTTC. Protein: CASSLGTGVYNEQFF.